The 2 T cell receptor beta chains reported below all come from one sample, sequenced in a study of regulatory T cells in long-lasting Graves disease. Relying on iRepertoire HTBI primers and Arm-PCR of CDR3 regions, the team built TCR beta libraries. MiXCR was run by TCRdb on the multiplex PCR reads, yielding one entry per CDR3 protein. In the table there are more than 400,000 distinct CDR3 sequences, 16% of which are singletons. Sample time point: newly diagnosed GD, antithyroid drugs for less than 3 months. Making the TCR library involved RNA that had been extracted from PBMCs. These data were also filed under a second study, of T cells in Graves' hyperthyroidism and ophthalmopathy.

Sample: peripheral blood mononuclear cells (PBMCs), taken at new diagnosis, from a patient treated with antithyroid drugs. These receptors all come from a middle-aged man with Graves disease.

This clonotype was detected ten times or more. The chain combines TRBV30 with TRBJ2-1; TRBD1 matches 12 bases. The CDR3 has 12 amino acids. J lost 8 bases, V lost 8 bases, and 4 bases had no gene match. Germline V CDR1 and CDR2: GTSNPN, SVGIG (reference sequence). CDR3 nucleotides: TGTGCCGGGACAGGGGGCCCCCATGAGCAGTTCTTC. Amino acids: CAGTGGPHEQFF.

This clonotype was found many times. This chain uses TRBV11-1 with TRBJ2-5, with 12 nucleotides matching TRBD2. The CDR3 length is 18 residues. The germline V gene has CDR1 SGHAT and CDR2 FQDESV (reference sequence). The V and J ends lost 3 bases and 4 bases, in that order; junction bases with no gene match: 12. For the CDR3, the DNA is TGTGCCAGCAGCTTTAACGCGGCTAGCGGGAGGGATCGAGAGACCCAGTACTTC. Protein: CASSFNAASGRDRETQYF.